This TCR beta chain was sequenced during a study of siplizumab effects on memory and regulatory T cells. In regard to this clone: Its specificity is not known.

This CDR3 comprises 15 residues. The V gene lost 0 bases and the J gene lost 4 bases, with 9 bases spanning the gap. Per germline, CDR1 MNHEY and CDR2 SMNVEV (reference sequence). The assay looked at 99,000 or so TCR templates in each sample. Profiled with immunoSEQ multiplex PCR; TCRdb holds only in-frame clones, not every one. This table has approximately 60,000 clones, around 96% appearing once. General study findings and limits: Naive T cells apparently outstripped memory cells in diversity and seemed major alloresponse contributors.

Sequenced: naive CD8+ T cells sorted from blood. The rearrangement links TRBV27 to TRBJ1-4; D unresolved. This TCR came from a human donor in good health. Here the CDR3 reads CASSLSRSSNEKLFF. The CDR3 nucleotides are TGTGCCAGCAGTTTATCCCGGTCGAGTAATGAAAAACTGTTTTTT.